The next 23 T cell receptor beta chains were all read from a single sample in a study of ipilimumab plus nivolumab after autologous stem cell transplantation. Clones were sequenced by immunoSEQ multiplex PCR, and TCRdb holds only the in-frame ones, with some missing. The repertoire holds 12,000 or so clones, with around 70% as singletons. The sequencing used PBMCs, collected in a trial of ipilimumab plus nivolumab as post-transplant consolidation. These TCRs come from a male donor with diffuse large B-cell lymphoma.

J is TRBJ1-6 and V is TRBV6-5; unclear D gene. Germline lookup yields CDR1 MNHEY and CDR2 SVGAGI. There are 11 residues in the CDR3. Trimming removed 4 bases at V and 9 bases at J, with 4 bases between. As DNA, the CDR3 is TGTGCCAGCAGTTCCGGTTCACCCCTCCACTTT. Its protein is CASSSGSPLHF.

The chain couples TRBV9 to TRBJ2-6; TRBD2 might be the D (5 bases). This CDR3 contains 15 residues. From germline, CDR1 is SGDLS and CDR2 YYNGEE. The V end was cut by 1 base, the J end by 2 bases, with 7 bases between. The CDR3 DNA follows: TGTGCCAGCAGCGTACAGGAGGCTGGGGCCAACGTCCTGACTTTC. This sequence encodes CASSVQEAGANVLTF. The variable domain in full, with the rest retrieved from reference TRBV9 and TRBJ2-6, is DSGVTQTPKHLITATGQRVTLRCSPRSGDLSVYWYQQSLDQGLQFLIQYYNGEERAKGNILERFSAQQFPDLHSELNLSSLELGDSALYFCASSVQEAGANVLTFGAGSRLTVL.

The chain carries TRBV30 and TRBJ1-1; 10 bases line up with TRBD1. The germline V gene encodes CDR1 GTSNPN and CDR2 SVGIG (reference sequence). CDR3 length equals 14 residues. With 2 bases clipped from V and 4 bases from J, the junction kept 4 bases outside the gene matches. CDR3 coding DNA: TGTGCCTGGAGTTTTGGGACAGGGGCCACTGAAGCTTTCTTT. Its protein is CAWSFGTGATEAFF.

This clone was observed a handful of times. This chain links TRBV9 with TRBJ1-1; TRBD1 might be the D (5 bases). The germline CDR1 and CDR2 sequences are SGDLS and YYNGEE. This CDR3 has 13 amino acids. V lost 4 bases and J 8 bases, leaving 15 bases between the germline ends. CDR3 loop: CASSTTDPGEAFF. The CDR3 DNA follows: TGTGCCAGCAGCACGACGGATCCAGGGGAAGCTTTCTTT. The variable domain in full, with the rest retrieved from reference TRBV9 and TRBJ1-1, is DSGVTQTPKHLITATGQRVTLRCSPRSGDLSVYWYQQSLDQGLQFLIQYYNGEERAKGNILERFSAQQFPDLHSELNLSSLELGDSALYFCASSTTDPGEAFFGQGTRLTVV.

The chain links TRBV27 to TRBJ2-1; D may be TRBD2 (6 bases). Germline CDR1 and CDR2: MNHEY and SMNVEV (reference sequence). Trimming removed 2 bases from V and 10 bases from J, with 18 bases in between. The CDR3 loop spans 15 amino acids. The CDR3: CASSLMGTRSGEQFF. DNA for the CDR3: TGTGCCAGCAGTTTAATGGGGACTCGTTCGGGGGAGCAGTTCTTC.

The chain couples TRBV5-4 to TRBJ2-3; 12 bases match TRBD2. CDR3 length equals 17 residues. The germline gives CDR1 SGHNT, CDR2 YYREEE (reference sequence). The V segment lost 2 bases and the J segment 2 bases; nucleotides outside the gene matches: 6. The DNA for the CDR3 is TGTGCCAGCAGCTTAAATCTAGCGGGAGGGTCCACAGATACGCAGTATTTT. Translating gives CASSLNLAGGSTDTQYF.

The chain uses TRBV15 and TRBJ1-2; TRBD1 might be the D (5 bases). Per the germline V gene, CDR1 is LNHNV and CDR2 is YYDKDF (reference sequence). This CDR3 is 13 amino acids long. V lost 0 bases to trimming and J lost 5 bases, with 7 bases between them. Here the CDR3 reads CATSREAGYGYTF. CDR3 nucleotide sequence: TGTGCCACCAGCAGAGAAGCAGGGTATGGCTACACCTTC.

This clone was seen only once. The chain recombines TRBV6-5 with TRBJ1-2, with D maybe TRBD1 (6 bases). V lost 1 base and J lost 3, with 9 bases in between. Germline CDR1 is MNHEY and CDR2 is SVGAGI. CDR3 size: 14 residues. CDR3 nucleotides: TGTGCCAGCAGTTACTTCTCAGGGGACTATGGCTACACCTTC. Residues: CASSYFSGDYGYTF.

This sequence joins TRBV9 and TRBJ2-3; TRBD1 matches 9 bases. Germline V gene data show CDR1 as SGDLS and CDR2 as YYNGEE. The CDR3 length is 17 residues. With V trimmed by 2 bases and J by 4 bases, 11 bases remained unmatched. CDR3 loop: CASSVITGTGSADTQYF. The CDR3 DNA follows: TGTGCCAGCAGCGTGATAACCGGGACAGGGAGCGCAGATACGCAGTATTTT.

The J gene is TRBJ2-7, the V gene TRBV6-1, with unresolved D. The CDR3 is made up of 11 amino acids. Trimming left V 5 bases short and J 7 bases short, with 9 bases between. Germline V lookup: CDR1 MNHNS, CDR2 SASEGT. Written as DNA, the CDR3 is TGTGCCAGCAGTCAGTTAAGAGAGCAGTACTTC. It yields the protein CASSQLREQYF.

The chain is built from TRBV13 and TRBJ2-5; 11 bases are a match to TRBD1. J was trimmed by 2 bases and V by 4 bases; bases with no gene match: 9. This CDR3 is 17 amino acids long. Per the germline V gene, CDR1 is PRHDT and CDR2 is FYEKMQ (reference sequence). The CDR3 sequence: CASSSLSRDRGQETQYF. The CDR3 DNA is TGTGCCAGCAGCTCACTATCCCGGGACAGGGGGCAAGAGACCCAGTACTTC. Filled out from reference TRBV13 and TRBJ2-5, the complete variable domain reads AAGVIQSPRHLIKEKRETATLKCYPIPRHDTVYWYQQGPGQDPQFLISFYEKMQSDKGSIPDRFSAQQFSDYHSELNMSSLELGDSALYFCASSSLSRDRGQETQYFGPGTRLLVL.

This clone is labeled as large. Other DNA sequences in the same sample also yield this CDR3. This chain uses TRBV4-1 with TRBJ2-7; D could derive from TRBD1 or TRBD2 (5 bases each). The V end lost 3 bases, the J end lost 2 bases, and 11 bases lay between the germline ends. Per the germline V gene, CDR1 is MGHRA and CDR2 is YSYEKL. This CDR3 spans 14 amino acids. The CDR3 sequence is CASSQAGAAYEQYF. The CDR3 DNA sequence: TGCGCCAGCAGCCAGGCCGGGGCCGCCTACGAGCAGTACTTC.

The CDR3 nucleotides are TGTGCCAGCAGTGAAGGACATACTTACGAGCAGTACTTC. Translated, it gives CASSEGHTYEQYF. This chain joins TRBV2 and TRBJ2-7; D gene unclear. CDR1 is SNHLY and CDR2 is FYNNEI in the germline V gene. The CDR3 has 13 residues. V gave up 1 base and J gave up 4 bases, with 8 bases separating them.

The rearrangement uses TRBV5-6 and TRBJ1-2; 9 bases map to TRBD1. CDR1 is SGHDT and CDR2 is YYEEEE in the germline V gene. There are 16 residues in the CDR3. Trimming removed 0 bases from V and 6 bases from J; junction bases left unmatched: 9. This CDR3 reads CASSLVPLQGADGYTF. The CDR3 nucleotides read TGTGCCAGCAGCTTGGTTCCCCTACAGGGGGCGGATGGCTACACCTTC. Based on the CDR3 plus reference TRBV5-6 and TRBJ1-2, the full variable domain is DAGVTQSPTHLIKTRGQQVTLRCSPKSGHDTVSWYQQALGQGPQFIFQYYEEEERQRGNFPDRFSGHQFPNYSSELNVNALLLGDSALYLCASSLVPLQGADGYTFGSGTRLTVV.

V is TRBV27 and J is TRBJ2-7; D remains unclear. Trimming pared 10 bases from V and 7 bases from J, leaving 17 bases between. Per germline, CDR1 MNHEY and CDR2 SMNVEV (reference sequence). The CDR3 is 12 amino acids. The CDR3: CATLGPSGEQYF. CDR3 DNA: TGTGCCACCCTGGGCCCCTCTGGGGAGCAGTACTTC.

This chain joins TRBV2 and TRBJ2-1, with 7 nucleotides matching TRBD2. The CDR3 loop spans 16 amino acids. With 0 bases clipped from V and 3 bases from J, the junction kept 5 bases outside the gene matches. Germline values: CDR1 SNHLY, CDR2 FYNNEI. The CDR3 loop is CASSEAGGGLYNEQFF. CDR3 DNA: TGTGCCAGCAGTGAAGCGGGCGGGGGACTCTACAATGAGCAGTTCTTC.

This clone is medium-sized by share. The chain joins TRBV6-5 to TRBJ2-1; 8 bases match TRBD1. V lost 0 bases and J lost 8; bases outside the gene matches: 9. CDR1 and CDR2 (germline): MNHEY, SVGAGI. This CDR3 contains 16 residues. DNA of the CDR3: TGTGCCAGCAGTTACTCGCAGGACAGGGTAAACCATGAGCAGTTCTTC. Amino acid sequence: CASSYSQDRVNHEQFF.

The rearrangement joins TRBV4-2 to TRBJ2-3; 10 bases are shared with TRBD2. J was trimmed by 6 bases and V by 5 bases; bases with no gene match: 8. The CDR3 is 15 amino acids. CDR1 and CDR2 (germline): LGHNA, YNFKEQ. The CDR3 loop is CASSLELAGFDTQYF. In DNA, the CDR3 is TGTGCCAGCAGCTTAGAACTAGCGGGGTTTGATACGCAGTATTTT.

Here the CDR3 reads CASSLEGRPPSSYEQYF. CDR3 bases: TGTGCCAGCAGCTTAGAAGGCAGGCCACCCAGCTCCTACGAGCAGTACTTC. The chain links TRBV7-2 to TRBJ2-7; D unclear. The V gene's germline CDR1 is SGHTA and CDR2 FQGNSA. V was shortened by 1 base and J by 0 bases, with 16 bases between the two germline ends. The CDR3 has 17 residues.

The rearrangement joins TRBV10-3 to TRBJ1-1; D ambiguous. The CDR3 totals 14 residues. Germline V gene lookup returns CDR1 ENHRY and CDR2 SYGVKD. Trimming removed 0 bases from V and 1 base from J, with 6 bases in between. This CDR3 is CAISESLENTEAFF. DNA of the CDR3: TGTGCCATCAGTGAGTCGTTGGAGAACACTGAAGCTTTCTTT.

The CDR3 DNA reads as TGCGCCAGCAGTCAAGCAGGGACAGGGACCTACGAGCAGTACTTC. Translating it yields CASSQAGTGTYEQYF. The V call is TRBV23-1, the J call TRBJ2-7, with 9 bases fitting TRBD1. TRBV23-1 is an ORF, and what it does is uncertain. V gave up 2 bases and J gave up 2 bases; unmatched junction bases: 4. This CDR3 comprises 15 residues.

The CDR3 DNA sequence: TGTGCCAGCAGTTACTCGGGACAGGGAAATCAGCCCCAGCATTTT. Amino acids: CASSYSGQGNQPQHF. This sequence joins TRBV6-6 and TRBJ1-5; 9 bases map to TRBD1. The CDR3 length is 15 residues. Trimming removed 0 bases from V and 4 bases from J; junction bases left unmatched: 1. CDR1 MNHNY and CDR2 SVGAGI come from the germline V gene (reference sequence).

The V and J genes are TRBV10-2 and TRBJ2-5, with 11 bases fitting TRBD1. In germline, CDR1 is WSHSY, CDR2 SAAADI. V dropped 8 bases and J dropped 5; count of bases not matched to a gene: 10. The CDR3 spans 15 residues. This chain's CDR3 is CASFGDRGLGETQYF. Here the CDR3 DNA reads TGCGCCAGCTTCGGGGACAGGGGGTTAGGTGAGACCCAGTACTTC.